This TCR beta chain was identified during a study of early T cells in non-severe SARS-CoV-2 infection (dated by TCRdb to the early 2020s). Background for the entire study: Bulk RNA from unsorted whole blood was used for TCR sequencing, so alpha and beta chains could not be paired. Here is what the overall study found, with its caveats: Matching against VDJdb was skewed toward anti-spike CD8 responses, likely underestimated virus-specific expansions, and missed private and CD4 specificities.

The CDR3 numbers 15 residues from cysteine through phenylalanine. Only the CDR3 part of the read is kept: 45 bases, read in frame from the first base. According to the germline V gene (reference sequence), CDR1 reads LNHNV and CDR2 reads YYDKDF. Trimmed from V: 3 bases; trimmed from J: 9 bases; junction bases lacking a gene match: 8. To prepare the library, 5' RACE was applied. The sequencer listed for this sample is NextSeq 500. To correct for sequencing error and PCR bias, the TCR library protocol tagged individual cDNA molecules with unique molecular identifiers. Both TCR alpha and beta chains were sequenced, and tight co-correlation was observed between alpha and beta sequence abundances in each sample. In the authors' own workflow: Decombinator V4 was used to annotate TCR sequences for V gene, J gene and CDR3. Expanded TCRs were defined as changing significantly between any two time points under a Poisson model with p below 0.0001. TCR abundances were normalised to the total number of TCRs sequenced per sample and expressed as counts per million. MAIT TCRs were defined by TRAV1-2 paired with TRAJ12, TRAJ20 or TRAJ33, and iNKT TCRs by TRAV10 paired with TRAJ18. VDJdb, accessed 1 November 2021, was searched for CMV, EBV and SARS-CoV-2 annotated TCRs, excluding TCRs annotated for multiple antigens. The public reads were reanalyzed by TCRdb: fastp trimming at Q25, MiXCR alignment, in-frame beta chains only. Rows merge per CDR3 protein into single entries with the most common DNA and genes. The V and J calls were determined by TCRdb, not by the authors. The table for this sample lists tens of thousands of distinct CDR3 sequences; around 12% of them were counted only once. The top ten constitute around 3.6% of the sample.

A case-control design nested within a healthcare worker cohort in London, UK, was used, with weekly nasopharyngeal swab PCR tests and blood sampling performed. Healthcare workers were recruited during the week of the UK lockdown, between 23 and 31 March 2020, and followed weekly for up to roughly 15 weeks. This clonotype was recorded at least ten times. Its binding antigen is unknown. Base qualities are missing; no much larger clone stands one base away. This TCR came from an adult who was a healthcare worker with PCR-confirmed SARS-CoV-2 infection or an uninfected control (not recorded which). Sequencing input: whole blood. The chain employs TRBV15 and TRBJ2-7, with 13 bases in between that match TRBD2. The DNA sequence reads TGTGCCACCAGCAGCGAGCCGGGACTAGCGGGACGGCAGTACTTC. Translated, it reads CATSSEPGLAGRQYF.